This T cell receptor beta chain was sequenced during a study of glioma-infiltrating T cells. Study-level results: A blood CDR3 motif signature was depleted in highly divergent patients.

This clonotype turned up a few times. The antigen is unknown. V was cut by 4 bases and J by 5 bases, with 15 bases left in between. The CDR3 spans 14 residues. Germline V gene sequence: CDR1 SNHLY, CDR2 FYNNEI. Amplification of TCR alpha and beta CDR3 regions from RNA used iRepertoire nested multiplex PCR. TCRdb fed the multiplex PCR reads into MiXCR, producing one record per CDR3 protein. The profile covers about 410,000 distinct CDR3 sequences, with around 38% appearing a single time and around 13% taken by the ten largest. This sequence joins TRBV2 and TRBJ2-7; D call uncertain. This TCR was recovered from a human donor with low-grade glioma or glioblastoma, undergoing nonglioma brain surgery, or in good health (not recorded which). The sequencing input was glioma tissue, nonneoplastic brain tissue, or PBMCs (not recorded which). The DNA for the CDR3 is TGTGCCAGCAGTGGACTCCTCCCTAACCACGAGCAGTACTTC. Encoded protein: CASSGLLPNHEQYF.